This is a list of T cell receptor beta chains from one sample in a study of a mutant IDH1 vaccine in newly diagnosed glioma. Here immunoSEQ multiplex PCR was the method, and the copy in TCRdb shows in-frame clones only, minus some. In the table there are about 32,000 clones, over 70% of which are singletons. The material sequenced was PBMCs, taken from a glioma patient treated with radiotherapy, temozolomide or both. These receptor sequences come from a man aged 25-40 years with glioma. The CDR3 runs from the conserved cysteine through the conserved F or W. D genes are given only for firm matches. Size tells how often a clone was seen (once, few, many) or the class of an expanded clone, and some rows leave it out.

V gene: TRBV19
J gene: TRBJ1-5
D gene: TRBD1
clone size: few
CDR3 protein: CASNPGQVSNQPQHF
CDR3 DNA: TGTGCCAGTAACCCTGGACAGGTTAGCAATCAGCCCCAGCATTTT

V gene: TRBV25-1
J gene: TRBJ1-1
D gene: .
clone size: .
CDR3 protein: CASSEIRASRGTEAAAFF
CDR3 DNA: TGTGCCAGCAGTGAAATAAGAGCCTCGAGGGGCACGGAGGCGGCAGCTTTCTTT

V gene: TRBV6-5
J gene: TRBJ1-2
D gene: TRBD1
clone size: .
CDR3 protein: CASRPTGEDYGYTF
CDR3 DNA: TGTGCCAGCCGCCCTACAGGGGAAGACTATGGCTACACCTTC

V gene: TRBV5-4
J gene: TRBJ2-5
D gene: .
clone size: .
CDR3 protein: CASSLEGKETQYF
CDR3 DNA: TGTGCCAGCAGCCTAGAAGGAAAAGAGACCCAGTACTTC

V gene: TRBV11-3
J gene: TRBJ2-1
D gene: TRBD2
clone size: .
CDR3 protein: CASSLGASGRRFF
CDR3 DNA: TGTGCCAGCAGCTTAGGGGCTAGCGGGAGGCGTTTCTTC

V gene: TRBV7-6
J gene: TRBJ1-3
D gene: TRBD1
clone size: .
CDR3 protein: CASSLQGDSRSGNTIYF
CDR3 DNA: TGTGCCAGCAGCTTACAGGGGGACAGCCGCTCTGGAAACACCATATATTTT

V gene: TRBV7-9
J gene: TRBJ1-1
D gene: TRBD1
clone size: .
CDR3 protein: CASSSGGTGTTEAFF
CDR3 DNA: TGTGCCAGCAGCTCCGGCGGGACAGGGACCACTGAAGCTTTCTTT

V gene: TRBV5-4
J gene: TRBJ2-5
D gene: .
clone size: once
CDR3 protein: CASSPAGRGPSLQETQYF
CDR3 DNA: TGTGCCAGCAGCCCTGCCGGCCGGGGCCCATCCCTTCAAGAGACCCAGTACTTC

V gene: TRBV30
J gene: TRBJ2-5
D gene: .
clone size: .
CDR3 protein: CAWSAGQETQYF
CDR3 DNA: TGTGCCTGGAGTGCAGGCCAAGAGACCCAGTACTTC

V gene: TRBV2
J gene: TRBJ1-2
D gene: .
clone size: .
CDR3 protein: CASSVGPRDGYTF
CDR3 DNA: TGTGCCAGCAGCGTAGGGCCCCGCGATGGCTACACCTTC

V gene: TRBV5-6
J gene: TRBJ2-1
D gene: .
clone size: once
CDR3 protein: CASSLGISFSPHEQFF
CDR3 DNA: TGTGCCAGCAGCTTGGGGATCTCCTTTAGTCCCCATGAGCAGTTCTTC

V gene: TRBV10-3
J gene: TRBJ2-7
D gene: TRBD1
clone size: .
CDR3 protein: CAISPGQPDEQYF
CDR3 DNA: TGTGCCATCAGCCCGGGACAGCCAGACGAGCAGTACTTC

V gene: TRBV30
J gene: TRBJ1-3
D gene: .
clone size: .
CDR3 protein: CAWSVYPPSGPGNTIYF
CDR3 DNA: TGTGCCTGGAGTGTATACCCACCCTCGGGTCCCGGGAACACCATATATTTT

V gene: TRBV5-6
J gene: TRBJ2-4
D gene: TRBD1
clone size: .
CDR3 protein: CASSWGQGVLAKNIQYF
CDR3 DNA: TGTGCCAGCAGCTGGGGACAGGGGGTTCTAGCCAAAAACATTCAGTACTTC

V gene: TRBV10-1
J gene: TRBJ2-7
D gene: .
clone size: .
CDR3 protein: CASSELAQDSYEQYF
CDR3 DNA: TGCGCCAGCAGTGAGCTCGCGCAGGACTCCTACGAGCAGTACTTC

V gene: TRBV5-4
J gene: TRBJ2-5
D gene: .
clone size: .
CDR3 protein: CASSEDIQETQYF
CDR3 DNA: TGTGCCAGCAGCGAAGACATCCAAGAGACCCAGTACTTC

V gene: TRBV7-9
J gene: TRBJ1-6
D gene: TRBD1
clone size: .
CDR3 protein: CASTLWDSNSPLHF
CDR3 DNA: TGTGCCAGCACCCTTTGGGACAGTAATTCACCCCTCCACTTT

V gene: TRBV4-3
J gene: TRBJ1-3
D gene: .
clone size: .
CDR3 protein: CASSQDLTLGNTIYF
CDR3 DNA: TGCGCCAGCAGCCAAGATTTAACCCTTGGAAACACCATATATTTT

V gene: TRBV9
J gene: TRBJ2-4
D gene: .
clone size: .
CDR3 protein: CASSASGGQLAKNIQYF
CDR3 DNA: TGTGCCAGCAGCGCCAGTGGCGGGCAGCTAGCCAAAAACATTCAGTACTTC

V gene: TRBV2
J gene: TRBJ2-7
D gene: TRBD1
clone size: .
CDR3 protein: CASRPGQAYEQYF
CDR3 DNA: TGTGCCAGCAGACCCGGACAGGCCTACGAGCAGTACTTC

V gene: TRBV4-3
J gene: TRBJ2-7
D gene: .
clone size: once
CDR3 protein: CASSQELAGPSYEQYF
CDR3 DNA: TGCGCCAGCAGCCAAGAGTTAGCAGGGCCTTCCTACGAGCAGTACTTC

V gene: TRBV2
J gene: TRBJ2-1
D gene: TRBD1
clone size: .
CDR3 protein: CAIASGTGIHEQFF
CDR3 DNA: TGTGCCATCGCGTCCGGGACAGGGATACATGAGCAGTTCTTC

V gene: TRBV2
J gene: TRBJ1-1
D gene: .
clone size: .
CDR3 protein: CASSGGQGNTEAFF
CDR3 DNA: TGTGCCAGCAGTGGGGGGCAGGGGAACACTGAAGCTTTCTTT

V gene: TRBV10-3
J gene: TRBJ1-2
D gene: TRBD1
clone size: .
CDR3 protein: CAIQGTGWVEGYTF
CDR3 DNA: TGTGCCATCCAAGGGACAGGGTGGGTAGAAGGCTACACCTTC

V gene: TRBV5-1
J gene: TRBJ2-7
D gene: .
clone size: .
CDR3 protein: CASTADSRGYEQYF
CDR3 DNA: TGCGCCAGCACCGCCGATTCCAGGGGTTACGAGCAGTACTTC

V gene: TRBV7-8
J gene: TRBJ1-1
D gene: TRBD1
clone size: .
CDR3 protein: CASSANRGANTEAFF
CDR3 DNA: TGTGCCAGCAGCGCGAACAGGGGGGCGAACACTGAAGCTTTCTTT

V gene: TRBV5-1
J gene: TRBJ2-5
D gene: .
clone size: once
CDR3 protein: CASSFAEGLQETQYF
CDR3 DNA: TGCGCCAGCAGCTTTGCCGAGGGGCTCCAAGAGACCCAGTACTTC

V gene: TRBV4-1
J gene: TRBJ2-7
D gene: .
clone size: once
CDR3 protein: CASSEPLQGYEQYF
CDR3 DNA: TGCGCCAGCAGCGAACCTCTCCAGGGGTACGAGCAGTACTTC

V gene: TRBV30
J gene: TRBJ1-5
D gene: TRBD1
clone size: .
CDR3 protein: CAWSVGGGADQPQHF
CDR3 DNA: TGTGCCTGGAGTGTAGGAGGGGGCGCGGATCAGCCCCAGCATTTT

V gene: TRBV6-1
J gene: TRBJ1-6
D gene: .
clone size: once
CDR3 protein: CASSAIRGSSYNSPLHF
CDR3 DNA: TGTGCCAGCAGTGCGATCCGAGGTAGCTCCTATAATTCACCCCTCCACTTT

V gene: TRBV7-2
J gene: TRBJ2-3
D gene: TRBD2
clone size: .
CDR3 protein: CASSQPSGSTDTQYF
CDR3 DNA: TGTGCCAGCAGCCAACCTAGCGGGAGCACAGATACGCAGTATTTT

V gene: TRBV5-1
J gene: TRBJ1-2
D gene: .
clone size: once
CDR3 protein: CASSFGTHQGGYTF
CDR3 DNA: TGCGCCAGCAGCTTTGGCACTCACCAAGGTGGCTACACCTTC

V gene: TRBV6-1
J gene: TRBJ2-1
D gene: TRBD1
clone size: few
CDR3 protein: CASRADRGRANEQFF
CDR3 DNA: TGTGCCAGCAGGGCGGACAGGGGGCGCGCCAATGAGCAGTTCTTC

V gene: TRBV5-4
J gene: TRBJ2-7
D gene: TRBD2
clone size: once
CDR3 protein: CASSRRGGFYEQYF
CDR3 DNA: TGTGCCAGCAGTCGGCGGGGGGGATTCTACGAGCAGTACTTC

V gene: TRBV6-6
J gene: TRBJ1-3
D gene: TRBD1
clone size: .
CDR3 protein: CASRPPRDRAGNTIYF
CDR3 DNA: TGTGCCAGCAGGCCCCCGCGGGACAGGGCTGGAAACACCATATATTTT

V gene: TRBV11-2
J gene: TRBJ2-7
D gene: .
clone size: .
CDR3 protein: CASTPPGDRVGEQYF
CDR3 DNA: TGTGCCAGCACCCCACCGGGAGACAGGGTGGGGGAGCAGTACTTC

V gene: TRBV27
J gene: TRBJ2-7
D gene: .
clone size: .
CDR3 protein: CASSFSGGGTDSYEQYF
CDR3 DNA: TGTGCCAGCAGTTTTAGCGGAGGAGGAACCGACTCCTACGAGCAGTACTTC

V gene: TRBV19
J gene: TRBJ1-5
D gene: TRBD1
clone size: .
CDR3 protein: CASRDRGVLNQPQHF
CDR3 DNA: TGTGCCAGTAGAGACAGGGGCGTTTTGAATCAGCCCCAGCATTTT

V gene: TRBV6-1
J gene: TRBJ2-7
D gene: TRBD2
clone size: .
CDR3 protein: CASSGRLAGNRNEQYF
CDR3 DNA: TGTGCCAGCAGTGGACGACTAGCGGGAAATCGGAACGAGCAGTACTTC

V gene: TRBV9
J gene: TRBJ1-1
D gene: TRBD1
clone size: .
CDR3 protein: CASSADRLASEAFF
CDR3 DNA: TGTGCCAGCAGCGCGGACAGGTTGGCCTCTGAAGCTTTCTTT

V gene: TRBV6-1
J gene: TRBJ1-4
D gene: TRBD1
clone size: once
CDR3 protein: CASSWDRGNEKLFF
CDR3 DNA: TGTGCCAGCAGCTGGGACAGGGGAAATGAAAAACTGTTTTTT

V gene: TRBV5-1
J gene: TRBJ1-2
D gene: TRBD1
clone size: .
CDR3 protein: CASSLAGTGEGGYTF
CDR3 DNA: TGCGCCAGCAGCTTGGCCGGAACAGGGGAAGGTGGCTACACCTTC

V gene: TRBV11-2
J gene: TRBJ2-7
D gene: TRBD1
clone size: .
CDR3 protein: CASSSIDRAVPYEQYF
CDR3 DNA: TGTGCCAGCAGCTCAATAGACAGGGCGGTCCCTTACGAGCAGTACTTC

V gene: TRBV19
J gene: TRBJ2-3
D gene: TRBD2
clone size: few
CDR3 protein: CASTWGRGADTQYF
CDR3 DNA: TGTGCCAGTACCTGGGGGAGGGGAGCAGATACGCAGTATTTT

V gene: TRBV2
J gene: TRBJ2-1
D gene: TRBD1
clone size: .
CDR3 protein: CASNLQGFAYNEQFF
CDR3 DNA: TGTGCCAGCAACCTACAGGGGTTCGCCTACAATGAGCAGTTCTTC

V gene: TRBV10-1
J gene: TRBJ2-7
D gene: .
clone size: .
CDR3 protein: CASSEGLYEQYF
CDR3 DNA: TGCGCCAGCAGTGAAGGACTTTACGAGCAGTACTTC

V gene: TRBV7-9
J gene: TRBJ2-3
D gene: .
clone size: .
CDR3 protein: CASSRPNTDTQYF
CDR3 DNA: TGTGCCAGCAGTCGACCTAACACAGATACGCAGTATTTT

V gene: TRBV19
J gene: TRBJ2-1
D gene: .
clone size: .
CDR3 protein: CATKKLPPYNEQFF
CDR3 DNA: TGTGCCACCAAAAAGCTCCCTCCTTACAATGAGCAGTTCTTC

V gene: TRBV4-2
J gene: TRBJ1-2
D gene: .
clone size: .
CDR3 protein: CASSQAGRTKENYGYTF
CDR3 DNA: TGTGCCAGCAGCCAAGCGGGCAGGACAAAAGAGAACTATGGCTACACCTTC

V gene: TRBV6-6
J gene: TRBJ2-2
D gene: .
clone size: .
CDR3 protein: CASSYSAGTGELFF
CDR3 DNA: TGTGCCAGCAGTTACTCGGCAGGGACCGGGGAGCTGTTTTTT

V gene: TRBV7-2
J gene: TRBJ1-1
D gene: TRBD1
clone size: .
CDR3 protein: CASSLVGTGRTEAFF
CDR3 DNA: TGTGCCAGCAGCTTAGTGGGGACAGGCCGCACTGAAGCTTTCTTT

V gene: TRBV6-1
J gene: TRBJ1-1
D gene: .
clone size: .
CDR3 protein: CASRTLGAAEAFF
CDR3 DNA: TGTGCCAGCAGGACATTGGGGGCGGCTGAAGCTTTCTTT

V gene: TRBV19
J gene: TRBJ2-2
D gene: TRBD1
clone size: .
CDR3 protein: CASSEQGVHTGELFF
CDR3 DNA: TGTGCCAGTAGTGAACAGGGGGTACACACCGGGGAGCTGTTTTTT

V gene: TRBV2
J gene: TRBJ2-2
D gene: .
clone size: .
CDR3 protein: CASSRNTGELFF
CDR3 DNA: TGTGCCAGCAGCAGAAACACCGGGGAGCTGTTTTTT

V gene: TRBV6-1
J gene: TRBJ2-3
D gene: TRBD1
clone size: .
CDR3 protein: CASSDGQGGVDTQYF
CDR3 DNA: TGTGCCAGCAGTGACGGACAGGGGGGAGTAGATACGCAGTATTTT

V gene: TRBV5-1
J gene: TRBJ2-1
D gene: TRBD2
clone size: .
CDR3 protein: CASSLHKGTPGTSGKGWNEQFF
CDR3 DNA: TGCGCCAGCAGCTTGCACAAAGGTACCCCCGGGACTAGCGGAAAAGGTTGGAATGAGCAGTTCTTC

V gene: TRBV6-1
J gene: TRBJ1-1
D gene: .
clone size: few
CDR3 protein: CASSEGIENTEAFF
CDR3 DNA: TGTGCCAGCAGTGAAGGGATCGAGAACACTGAAGCTTTCTTT

V gene: TRBV5-1
J gene: TRBJ2-7
D gene: TRBD1
clone size: .
CDR3 protein: CASSGRSRGRFSEQYF
CDR3 DNA: TGCGCCAGCAGCGGGCGGTCGAGGGGGCGATTTTCCGAGCAGTACTTC